Presented here are 7 T cell receptor beta chains from one specimen sequenced in a study of T cell repertoires in cytomegalovirus infection. Their recognized antigens are unknown. TCRdb ran MiXCR on the reads and lists one entry per CDR3 protein. This table has some 920,000 distinct CDR3 sequences, roughly a third appearing once. The sample in question was cultured CD8+ T cells from PBMCs, obtained from culture after CMV antigen stimulation. Source of these receptors: a human donor in good health (CMV status not recorded). Some clones in this sample may be carry-over from other donors' samples.

This clonotype was counted many times. V gene TRBV6-6 combines with J gene TRBJ2-1; no reliable D call. Germline V gives CDR1 MNHNY, CDR2 SVGAGI (reference sequence). V shed 1 base and J shed 3 bases, with 1 base lying between them. This CDR3 comprises 12 residues. The CDR3 coding sequence is TGTGCCAGCAGTTACTTCTACAATGAGCAGTTCTTC. Protein sequence: CASSYFYNEQFF.

In this sample, this clonotype turned up a few times. The J gene is TRBJ2-2, the V gene TRBV27; TRBD2 is a possible D gene (5 bases). CDR3 size: 15 residues. V lost 2 bases and J lost 5, with 12 bases in between. Germline V gene data show CDR1 as MNHEY and CDR2 as SMNVEV (reference sequence). The CDR3 loop reads CASSLIPRGTGELFF. CDR3 coding DNA: TGTGCCAGCAGTTTAATACCCCGAGGGACCGGGGAGCTGTTTTTT.

There are many counts of this clonotype. The chain is built from TRBV7-6 and TRBJ2-1; TRBD2 matches 7 bases. CDR3 length: 14 residues. V lost 4 bases to trimming and J lost 2 bases; unmatched junction nucleotides: 2. The germline gives CDR1 SGHVS, CDR2 FNYEAQ. CDR3 bases: TGTGCCAGCAGCTCACGGGGGGCCTACAATGAGCAGTTCTTC. Its translation is CASSSRGAYNEQFF.

V usage is TRBV4-1 and J usage is TRBJ2-1; D is unclear. Germline lookup yields CDR1 MGHRA and CDR2 YSYEKL. The CDR3 extends over 15 amino acids. Trimming pared 0 bases from V and 2 bases from J, leaving 8 bases between. The CDR3 loop is CASSQDRPPYNEQFF. The DNA of the CDR3 is TGCGCCAGCAGCCAAGATCGGCCTCCCTACAATGAGCAGTTCTTC.

Comments on this clonotype: Because the CDR3 is missing its conserved closing phenylalanine or tryptophan, this is likely a read error. The genes are TRBV7-6 and TRBJ2-1; 7 nucleotides align to TRBD1. The length of the CDR3 is 14 residues. Germline-derived CDR1 and CDR2 are SGHVS and FNYEAQ. V trimming: 5 bases; J trimming: 6 bases; junction bases outside the gene matches: 7. The CDR3 here is CASSLLAGGNEQFS. CDR3 nucleotides: TGTGCCAGCAGCCTGCTGGCAGGGGGCAATGAGCAGTTCTCT.

The table lists this clonotype with a few counts. V and J are TRBV7-9 and TRBJ2-7; TRBD1 is a possible D gene (6 bases). The CDR3 is 13 residues long. Germline V CDR1 and CDR2: SEHNR, FQNEAQ (reference sequence). V lost 5 bases, J lost 4 bases, and 12 bases lay in between. Written as DNA, the CDR3 is TGTGCCAGCAGCAACTACAGGGATTACGAGCAGTACGTC. This encodes CASSNYRDYEQYV.

The chain employs TRBV9 and TRBJ2-1; possible D gene TRBD2, 7 bases. The CDR3 has 14 amino acids. V lost 4 bases and J lost 6, with 14 bases in between. Germline V lookup: CDR1 SGDLS, CDR2 YYNGEE. The CDR3 region is CASSLGEGVNEQFF. In nucleotides, the CDR3 is TGTGCCAGCAGCCTCGGGGAGGGGGTCAATGAGCAGTTCTTC.